Listed below are T cell receptor beta chains from one sample, sequenced in a study of T cell changes during pregnancy in multiple sclerosis. Assay: immunoSEQ multiplex PCR; the TCRdb copy retains only in-frame clones and omits some. In the table there are approximately 21,000 clones, roughly nine tenths of which are singletons. Source: CD8+ T cells from peripheral blood mononuclear cells, taken after pregnancy. The origin of the receptors is a female donor in good health, enrolled as a control in a pregnancy study. CDR3s include the opening cysteine and the closing phenylalanine or tryptophan. Each record gives: V gene, D gene, J gene, clone size, CDR3 protein, CDR3 DNA. A D gene is named only where the DNA matches it firmly. The listing skips clone size in some rows; elsewhere it reads once, few, many or a size class.

>TRBV27|TRBD1|TRBJ2-3|-
CASSLSDRELHTDTQYF
TGTGCCAGCAGTTTATCGGACAGGGAGCTCCACACAGATACGCAGTATTTT
>TRBV11-2|-|TRBJ2-1|-
CASSPGANEQFF
TGTGCCAGCAGCCCAGGGGCGAATGAGCAGTTCTTC
>TRBV6-6|-|TRBJ2-1|once
CASSYLLNEQFF
TGTGCCAGCAGTTACTTACTCAATGAGCAGTTCTTC
>TRBV13|-|TRBJ1-1|-
CASSLQGNTEAFF
TGTGCCAGCAGCTTACAGGGGAACACTGAAGCTTTCTTT
>TRBV30|TRBD2|TRBJ2-7|once
CAWTLTGGTYEQYF
TGTGCCTGGACCCTGACGGGAGGCACCTACGAGCAGTACTTC
>TRBV6-5|TRBD2|TRBJ2-2|-
CASSYSGGGELFF
TGTGCCAGCAGTTATAGCGGGGGCGGGGAGCTGTTTTTT
>TRBV4-3|-|TRBJ1-1|-
CASSQDGNTEAFF
TGCGCCAGCAGCCAAGACGGGAACACTGAAGCTTTCTTT
>TRBV14|-|TRBJ2-1|-
CASSHRGGGVEQFF
TGTGCCAGCAGCCACAGAGGGGGAGGGGTTGAGCAGTTCTTC
>TRBV7-2|-|TRBJ1-5|-
CASSLVTGGPQHF
TGTGCCAGCAGCTTAGTTACGGGGGGGCCCCAGCATTTT
>TRBV5-1|-|TRBJ1-2|-
CASSPFGGWDGYTF
TGCGCCAGCAGCCCCTTCGGCGGGTGGGATGGCTACACCTTC
>TRBV7-8|-|TRBJ2-5|-
CASSLARRSETQYF
TGTGCCAGCAGCTTAGCGCGGCGTTCAGAGACCCAGTACTTC
>TRBV5-5|-|TRBJ2-2|-
CASSLKAGWSTGELFF
TGTGCCAGCAGCTTGAAGGCAGGGTGGTCCACCGGGGAGCTGTTTTTT
>TRBV4-3|TRBD2|TRBJ2-1|hyperexpanded
CASSLGLADNEQFF
TGCGCCAGCAGCCTGGGACTAGCAGACAATGAGCAGTTCTTC
>TRBV6-6|TRBD1|TRBJ1-5|few
CASSYSIQGGNQPQHF
TGTGCCAGCAGTTACTCGATCCAGGGGGGTAATCAGCCCCAGCATTTT
>TRBV7-9|TRBD1|TRBJ1-1|-
CASSIGQGVGEAFF
TGTGCCAGCTCCATCGGGCAGGGGGTGGGTGAAGCTTTCTTT
>TRBV5-1|-|TRBJ1-1|-
CASSLAVNTEAFF
TGCGCCAGCAGCTTGGCTGTGAACACTGAAGCTTTCTTT
>TRBV29-1|-|TRBJ2-1|-
CSVWAGNNEQFF
TGCAGCGTTTGGGCCGGAAACAATGAGCAGTTCTTC
>TRBV9|-|TRBJ2-3|-
CASSTTDTQYF
TGTGCCAGCAGCACTACAGATACGCAGTATTTT
>TRBV15|TRBD1|TRBJ2-7|-
CATSDPGGIGYEQYF
TGTGCCACCAGCGATCCAGGGGGTATAGGCTACGAGCAGTACTTC
>TRBV5-1|-|TRBJ1-2|-
CASAIIPGAGRNGYTF
TGCGCCAGCGCGATTATTCCCGGGGCGGGAAGAAATGGCTACACCTTC
>TRBV5-1|TRBD1|TRBJ2-7|-
CASSLDRGSYEQYF
TGCGCCAGCAGCTTGGACAGGGGATCCTACGAGCAGTACTTC
>TRBV28|-|TRBJ1-4|-
CASSSLREWEKLFF
TGTGCCAGCAGTTCTTTGAGGGAGTGGGAAAAACTGTTTTTT
>TRBV2|TRBD1|TRBJ1-2|-
CAGITGGEVGYTF
TGTGCCGGCATTACAGGGGGCGAGGTTGGCTACACCTTC
>TRBV7-9|TRBD2|TRBJ2-1|-
CASSLGRQGSGVYNEQFF
TGTGCCAGCTCCTTGGGAAGGCAGGGTAGCGGGGTCTACAATGAGCAGTTCTTC
>TRBV6-5|TRBD1|TRBJ1-2|-
CASSYGSGGIYGYTF
TGTGCCAGCAGTTACGGGTCAGGGGGCATCTATGGCTACACCTTC
>TRBV7-8|TRBD1|TRBJ1-1|once
CASSSRQGGWDAEAFF
TGTGCCAGCAGCTCGCGACAGGGAGGATGGGACGCTGAAGCTTTCTTT
>TRBV7-2|-|TRBJ1-2|-
CASSLVSAGGDGYTF
TGTGCCAGCAGCTTAGTCTCGGCGGGGGGAGATGGCTACACCTTC
>TRBV27|-|TRBJ2-3|-
CASSLSRKDTQYF
TGTGCCAGCAGTTTATCGCGGAAAGATACGCAGTATTTT
>TRBV15|-|TRBJ2-7|-
CATSRGTGQYPYEQYF
TGTGCCACCAGCAGAGGTACGGGACAATATCCCTACGAGCAGTACTTC
>TRBV25-1|-|TRBJ1-1|-
CASGGDGVNTEAFF
TGTGCCAGCGGGGGGGACGGGGTGAACACTGAAGCTTTCTTT
>TRBV11-2|-|TRBJ2-7|-
CASSSESGEGEQYF
TGTGCCAGCAGCTCGGAGTCAGGGGAGGGCGAGCAGTACTTC
>TRBV13|-|TRBJ1-2|-
CASSLETVNAGYTF
TGTGCCAGCAGCTTAGAAACAGTCAATGCTGGCTACACCTTC
>TRBV7-9|-|TRBJ2-1|-
CASASPGTQKLYNEQFF
TGTGCCAGCGCCTCACCCGGGACACAAAAACTATACAATGAGCAGTTCTTC
>TRBV4-1|-|TRBJ1-3|-
CASSQDRQAGNTIYF
TGCGCCAGCAGCCAAGATCGCCAGGCTGGAAACACCATATATTTT
>TRBV7-9|TRBD2|TRBJ2-1|-
CASSFALAVRHEQFF
TGTGCCAGCAGCTTTGCACTAGCGGTTAGGCATGAGCAGTTCTTC
>TRBV25-1|-|TRBJ1-2|-
CASRGPYGYTF
TGTGCCAGCAGGGGGCCCTATGGCTACACCTTC
>TRBV6-5|-|TRBJ1-1|-
CASSYSQGLYPEAFF
TGTGCCAGCAGTTACTCGCAGGGGTTATACCCTGAAGCTTTCTTT
>TRBV4-3|TRBD2|TRBJ2-7|-
CASSQGLAGVLYEQYF
TGCGCCAGCAGCCAAGGACTAGCGGGGGTGCTCTACGAGCAGTACTTC
>TRBV19|-|TRBJ2-7|-
CASSFRLALYSYEQYF
TGTGCCAGTAGTTTCCGGCTAGCGCTCTACTCCTACGAGCAGTACTTC
>TRBV4-3|-|TRBJ1-1|few
CASSQDQGHTEAFF
TGCGCCAGCAGCCAAGATCAGGGGCATACTGAAGCTTTCTTT
>TRBV5-1|TRBD1|TRBJ2-1|-
CASSFGDRGRNEQFF
TGCGCCAGCAGCTTCGGGGACAGGGGGCGGAATGAGCAGTTCTTC
>TRBV7-8|TRBD1|TRBJ2-2|-
CASILRGQDEDGELFF
TGTGCCAGCATCTTGCGGGGACAGGATGAGGACGGGGAGCTGTTTTTT
>TRBV4-1|-|TRBJ2-1|-
CASSQDVGSWAGAYNEQFF
TGCGCCAGCAGCCAAGATGTAGGGTCGTGGGCAGGGGCATACAATGAGCAGTTCTTC
>TRBV9|-|TRBJ1-2|once
CASSDTRGANGYTF
TGTGCCAGCAGCGATACCCGGGGGGCCAATGGCTACACCTTC
>TRBV6-5|-|TRBJ1-1|-
CASSYSPQGLNTEAFF
TGTGCCAGCAGTTACAGTCCGCAGGGATTGAATACTGAAGCTTTCTTT
>TRBV30|TRBD1|TRBJ1-5|-
CAWSVRQGISGGNQPQHF
TGTGCCTGGAGTGTTCGACAGGGCATTTCGGGGGGCAATCAGCCCCAGCATTTT
>TRBV6-1|TRBD1|TRBJ1-1|medium-sized
CASSTRTGDTEAFF
TGTGCCAGCAGTACCCGGACAGGGGACACTGAAGCTTTCTTT
>TRBV6-5|TRBD2|TRBJ2-2|-
CASSYAGGSGELFF
TGTGCCAGCAGTTACGCGGGAGGCTCCGGGGAGCTGTTTTTT
>TRBV7-2|-|TRBJ1-5|-
CASSSLGGDQPQHF
TGTGCCAGCAGCTCACTCGGGGGAGATCAGCCCCAGCATTTT
>TRBV29-1|-|TRBJ2-1|-
CSASGGDYNEQFF
TGCAGCGCCAGCGGCGGGGATTACAATGAGCAGTTCTTC
>TRBV4-1|-|TRBJ1-1|-
CASSQVGRLRDRITEAFF
TGCGCCAGCAGCCAAGTGGGCAGGCTACGGGATCGGATCACTGAAGCTTTCTTT
>TRBV7-9|-|TRBJ2-7|-
CASSTDRPEQYF
TGTGCCAGCAGCACCGACAGACCCGAGCAGTACTTC
>TRBV19|TRBD1|TRBJ1-1|-
CASSIGQGAGEAFF
TGTGCCAGTAGTATAGGCCAGGGGGCAGGTGAAGCTTTCTTT
>TRBV5-1|TRBD1|TRBJ1-2|-
CASSRGQGAANYGYTF
TGCGCCAGCAGCCGGGGGCAGGGGGCGGCTAACTATGGCTACACCTTC
>TRBV12-5|TRBD1|TRBJ2-7|-
CASFPRKQQGAHEQYF
TGTGCTAGTTTCCCCCGGAAGCAACAGGGGGCGCACGAGCAGTACTTC
>TRBV7-6|TRBD2|TRBJ2-1|-
CASSLSSGGGNEQFF
TGTGCCAGCAGCCTCTCTAGCGGGGGGGGCAATGAGCAGTTCTTC
>TRBV27|-|TRBJ2-5|-
CASSPRVQETQYF
TGTGCCAGCAGTCCACGCGTCCAAGAGACCCAGTACTTC